This T cell receptor beta chain was retrieved from a study of blood T cells in healthy people across ages. Study-wide findings and caveats: The unknown donor CMV status may have confounded expanded clonotype changes. With age, beta diversity per million T cells declined roughly linearly, significantly by 35 to 40.

The CDR3 has 14 residues. CDR1 WSHSY and CDR2 SAAADI come from the germline V gene. In the case of this clonotype: Its antigen is unknown.

A second PCR of about 7 to 12 cycles used a sample-barcoded 5' primer and a J-beta primer mix. TCRdb fed the 5' RACE reads into MiXCR, producing one record per CDR3 protein. The table lists more than 450,000 distinct CDR3 sequences, about 29% of them singletons. The data also belong to a second study, concerning T cells of mothers and their children. That work contributes: Per mother, over 8 million TCR beta CDR3 reads were obtained; per child, 2.5 million to 3.5 million.

This clonotype originated in a boy between 2 and 10 years old in good health. This chain connects TRBV10-2 to TRBJ2-5, with a weak D call TRBD2 (7 bases). The last part of the DNA fits TRBJ2-7 better; the J call may be wrong. Sequencing was carried out using blood. The CDR3 coding sequence is TGCGCCAGCGTTGGGGGGGCAGGACTCTACGAGCAGTACTTC. It encodes CASVGGAGLYEQYF.